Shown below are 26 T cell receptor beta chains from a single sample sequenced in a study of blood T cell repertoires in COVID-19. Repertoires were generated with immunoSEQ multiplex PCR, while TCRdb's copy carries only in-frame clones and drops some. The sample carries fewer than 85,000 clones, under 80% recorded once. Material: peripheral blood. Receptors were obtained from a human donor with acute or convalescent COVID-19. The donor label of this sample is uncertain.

Written as DNA, the CDR3 is TGCGCCAGCAGCCCCACGGGGGGCCGGGAGACCCAGTACTTC. Translated: CASSPTGGRETQYF. The V gene is TRBV5-1, the J gene TRBJ2-5, with D possibly being TRBD2 (7 bases). V was cut by 4 bases and J by 5 bases, with 15 bases left in between. The CDR3 totals 14 residues. Germline CDR1 and CDR2: SGHRS and YFSETQ. Combining the CDR3 with reference TRBV5-1 and TRBJ2-5 gives the whole variable domain KAGVTQTPRYLIKTRGQQVTLSCSPISGHRSVSWYQQTPGQGLQFLFEYFSETQRNKGNFPGRFSGRQFSNSRSEMNVSTLELGDSALYLCASSPTGGRETQYFGPGTRLLVL.

The CDR3 nucleotides are TGTGCCAGCGAAGGGGGCAGTGGAAACACCATATATTTT. This sequence encodes CASEGGSGNTIYF. The chain recombines TRBV6-5 with TRBJ1-3; 7 bases are a match to TRBD1. V trimming: 8 bases; J trimming: 3 bases; junction bases outside the gene matches: 4. This CDR3 is 13 amino acids long. The V gene's germline CDR1 is MNHEY and CDR2 SVGAGI.

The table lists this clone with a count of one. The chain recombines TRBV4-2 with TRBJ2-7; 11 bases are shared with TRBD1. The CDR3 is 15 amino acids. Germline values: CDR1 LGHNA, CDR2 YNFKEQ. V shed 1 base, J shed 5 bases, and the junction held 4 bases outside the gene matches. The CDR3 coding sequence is TGTGCCAGCAGCCAAGTAGGACAGGGGGCAGACGAGCAGTACTTC. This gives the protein CASSQVGQGADEQYF.

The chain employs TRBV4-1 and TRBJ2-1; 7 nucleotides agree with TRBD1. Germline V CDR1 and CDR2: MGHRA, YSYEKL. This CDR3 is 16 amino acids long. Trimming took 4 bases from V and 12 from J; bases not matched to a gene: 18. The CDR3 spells CASSPLEGQAPHGQFF. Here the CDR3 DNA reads TGCGCCAGCAGCCCCCTAGAAGGACAGGCCCCACACGGGCAGTTCTTC.

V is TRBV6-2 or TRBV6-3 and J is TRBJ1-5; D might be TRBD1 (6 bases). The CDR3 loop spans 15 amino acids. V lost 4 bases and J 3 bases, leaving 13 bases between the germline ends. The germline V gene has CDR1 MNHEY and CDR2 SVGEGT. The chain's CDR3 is CASSWTEKNNQPQHF. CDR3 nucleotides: TGTGCCAGCAGTTGGACAGAAAAGAACAATCAGCCCCAGCATTTT.

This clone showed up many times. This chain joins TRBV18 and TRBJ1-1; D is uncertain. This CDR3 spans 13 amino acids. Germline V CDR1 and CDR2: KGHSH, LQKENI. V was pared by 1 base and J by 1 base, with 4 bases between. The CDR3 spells CASSPQQNTEAFF. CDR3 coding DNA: TGTGCCAGCTCACCACAGCAGAACACTGAAGCTTTCTTT.

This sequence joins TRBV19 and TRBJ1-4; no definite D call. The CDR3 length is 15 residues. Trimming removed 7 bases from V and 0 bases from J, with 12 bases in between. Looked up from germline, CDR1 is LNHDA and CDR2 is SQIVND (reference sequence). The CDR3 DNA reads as TGTGCCAGTACCCGGCGGGGTGCAACTAATGAAAAACTGTTTTTT. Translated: CASTRRGATNEKLFF.

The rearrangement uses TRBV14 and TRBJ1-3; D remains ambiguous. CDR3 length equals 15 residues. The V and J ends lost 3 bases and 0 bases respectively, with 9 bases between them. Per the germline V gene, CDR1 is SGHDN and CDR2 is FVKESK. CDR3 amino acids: CASSQLLSSGNTIYF. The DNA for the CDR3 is TGTGCCAGCAGCCAGCTACTATCCTCTGGAAACACCATATATTTT.

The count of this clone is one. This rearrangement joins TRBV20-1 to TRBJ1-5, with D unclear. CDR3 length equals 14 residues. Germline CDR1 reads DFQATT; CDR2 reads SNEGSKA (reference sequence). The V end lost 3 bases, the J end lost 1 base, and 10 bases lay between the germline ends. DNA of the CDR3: TGCAGTGCTAGTTCCGGGTTCAGCAATCAGCCCCAGCATTTT. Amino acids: CSASSGFSNQPQHF.

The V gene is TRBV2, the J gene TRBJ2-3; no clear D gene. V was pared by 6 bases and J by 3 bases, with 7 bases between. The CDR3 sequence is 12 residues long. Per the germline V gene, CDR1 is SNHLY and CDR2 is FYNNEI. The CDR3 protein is CASRDTTDTQYF. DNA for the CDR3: TGTGCCAGCAGAGACACTACAGATACGCAGTATTTT.

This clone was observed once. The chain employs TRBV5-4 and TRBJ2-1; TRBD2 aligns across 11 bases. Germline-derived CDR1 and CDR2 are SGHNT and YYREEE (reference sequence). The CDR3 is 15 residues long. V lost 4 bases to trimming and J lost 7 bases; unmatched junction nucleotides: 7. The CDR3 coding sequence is TGTGCCAGCAGCACCGGGACTAGCGGTGGGAATGAGCAGTTCTTC. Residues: CASSTGTSGGNEQFF.

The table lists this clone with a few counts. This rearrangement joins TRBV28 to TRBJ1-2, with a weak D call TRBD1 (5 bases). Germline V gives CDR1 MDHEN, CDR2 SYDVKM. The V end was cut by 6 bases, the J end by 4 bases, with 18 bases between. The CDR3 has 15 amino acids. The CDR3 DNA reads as TGTGCCAGCAGCGCCCGCGGCAGGGCGAGCTATGGCTACACCTTC. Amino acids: CASSARGRASYGYTF.

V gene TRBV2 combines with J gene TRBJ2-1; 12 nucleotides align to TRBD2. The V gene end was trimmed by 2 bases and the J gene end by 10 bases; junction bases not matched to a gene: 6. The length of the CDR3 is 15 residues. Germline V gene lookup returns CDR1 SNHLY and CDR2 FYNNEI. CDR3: CASSELAGGPQEQFF. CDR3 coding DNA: TGTGCCAGCAGTGAACTAGCGGGGGGGCCGCAGGAGCAGTTCTTC. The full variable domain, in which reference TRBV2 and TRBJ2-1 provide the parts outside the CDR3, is EPEVTQTPSHQVTQMGQEVILRCVPISNHLYFYWYRQILGQKVEFLVSFYNNEISEKSEIFDDQFSVERPDGSNFTLKIRSTKLEDSAMYFCASSELAGGPQEQFFGPGTRLTVL.

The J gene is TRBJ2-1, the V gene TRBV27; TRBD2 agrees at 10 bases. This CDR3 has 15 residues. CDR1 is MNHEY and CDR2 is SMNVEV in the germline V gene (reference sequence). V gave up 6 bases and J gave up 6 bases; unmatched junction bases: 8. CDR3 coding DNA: TGTGCCAGCAGCCTAGAAGGACTAGCGGCCAATGAGCAGTTCTTC. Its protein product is CASSLEGLAANEQFF.

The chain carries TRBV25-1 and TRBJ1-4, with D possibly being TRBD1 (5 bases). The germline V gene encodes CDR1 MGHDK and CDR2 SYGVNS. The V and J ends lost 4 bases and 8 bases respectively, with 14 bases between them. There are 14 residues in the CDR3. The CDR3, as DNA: TGTGCCAGCAGTGTTGACAGTAAGAGCGAAAAACTGTTTTTT. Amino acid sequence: CASSVDSKSEKLFF. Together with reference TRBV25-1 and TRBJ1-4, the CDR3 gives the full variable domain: EADIYQTPRYLVIGTGKKITLECSQTMGHDKMYWYQQDPGMELHLIHYSYGVNSTEKGDLSSESTVSRIRTEHFPLTLESARPSHTSQYLCASSVDSKSEKLFFGSGTQLSVL.

Written as DNA, the CDR3 is TGTGCCAGCAGTGGGGGCAGGCCGGGGGGCTCAGGAAACACCATATATTTT. It translates to CASSGGRPGGSGNTIYF. V gene TRBV2 combines with J gene TRBJ1-3; D is possibly TRBD1 (6 bases). The CDR3 has 17 amino acids. The ends were cut back, 4 bases at V and 4 bases at J, with 20 bases in the middle. Germline V gives CDR1 SNHLY, CDR2 FYNNEI. The full variable domain, completed using reference TRBV2 and TRBJ1-3, is EPEVTQTPSHQVTQMGQEVILRCVPISNHLYFYWYRQILGQKVEFLVSFYNNEISEKSEIFDDQFSVERPDGSNFTLKIRSTKLEDSAMYFCASSGGRPGGSGNTIYFGEGSWLTVV.

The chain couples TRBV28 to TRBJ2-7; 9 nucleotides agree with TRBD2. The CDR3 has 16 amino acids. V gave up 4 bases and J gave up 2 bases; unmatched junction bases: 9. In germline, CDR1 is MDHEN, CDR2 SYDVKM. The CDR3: CASSSSAGGRPYEQYF. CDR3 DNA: TGTGCCAGCAGTTCTTCAGCGGGAGGTCGTCCCTACGAGCAGTACTTC.

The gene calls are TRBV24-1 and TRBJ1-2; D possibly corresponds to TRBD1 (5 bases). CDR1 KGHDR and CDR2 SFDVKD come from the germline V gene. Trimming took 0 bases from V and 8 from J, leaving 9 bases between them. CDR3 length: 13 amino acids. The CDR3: CATSDLGARGYTF. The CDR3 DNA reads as TGTGCCACCAGTGATTTGGGGGCTCGCGGCTACACCTTC.

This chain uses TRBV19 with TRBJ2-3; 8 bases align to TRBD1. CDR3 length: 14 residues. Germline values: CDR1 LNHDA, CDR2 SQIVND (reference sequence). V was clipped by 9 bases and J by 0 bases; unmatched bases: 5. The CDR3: CASRDRSSTDTQYF. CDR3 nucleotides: TGTGCCAGCCGGGACAGGTCTAGCACAGATACGCAGTATTTT.

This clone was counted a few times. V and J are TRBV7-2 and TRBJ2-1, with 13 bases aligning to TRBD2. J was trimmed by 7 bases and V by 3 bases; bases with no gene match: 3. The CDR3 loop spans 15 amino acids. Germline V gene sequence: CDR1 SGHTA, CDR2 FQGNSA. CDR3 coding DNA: TGTGCCAGCAGCTTGGGACTAGCGGGATTAAATGAGCAGTTCTTC. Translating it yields CASSLGLAGLNEQFF.

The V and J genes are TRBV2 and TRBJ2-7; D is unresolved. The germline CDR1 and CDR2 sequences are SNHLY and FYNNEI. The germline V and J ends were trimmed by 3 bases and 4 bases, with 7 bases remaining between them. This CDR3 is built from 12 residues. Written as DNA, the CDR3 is TGTGCCAGCAGTGACCGCGGATACGAGCAGTACGTC. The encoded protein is CASSDRGYEQYV.

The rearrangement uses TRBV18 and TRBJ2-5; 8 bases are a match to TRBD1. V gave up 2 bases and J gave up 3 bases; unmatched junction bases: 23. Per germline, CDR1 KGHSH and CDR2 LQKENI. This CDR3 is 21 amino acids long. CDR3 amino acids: CASSPTKLAGQGRELKETQYF. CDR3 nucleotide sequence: TGTGCCAGCTCACCAACAAAGCTGGCCGGACAGGGAAGAGAATTAAAAGAGACCCAGTACTTC.

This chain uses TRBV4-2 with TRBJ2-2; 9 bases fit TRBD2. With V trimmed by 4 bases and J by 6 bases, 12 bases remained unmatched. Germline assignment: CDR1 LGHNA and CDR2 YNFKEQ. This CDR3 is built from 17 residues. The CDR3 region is CASSLNVRLAGSGELFF. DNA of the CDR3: TGTGCCAGCAGCCTCAACGTAAGGCTAGCGGGGTCCGGGGAGCTGTTTTTT.

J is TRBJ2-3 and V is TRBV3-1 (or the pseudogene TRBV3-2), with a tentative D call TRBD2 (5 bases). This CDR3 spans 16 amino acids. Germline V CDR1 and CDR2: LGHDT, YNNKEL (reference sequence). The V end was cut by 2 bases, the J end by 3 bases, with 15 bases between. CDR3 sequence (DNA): TGTGCCAGCAGCCAACTCGTCGAGCGGAAAACAGATACGCAGTATTTT. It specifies CASSQLVERKTDTQYF.

CDR3 sequence reads: CASSLTGGGYGYTF. The CDR3 DNA sequence: TGTGCCAGCAGCTTGACAGGGGGCGGCTATGGCTACACCTTC. V gene TRBV7-9 combines with J gene TRBJ1-2; 10 bases agree with TRBD1. CDR3 size: 14 residues. V trimming: 3 bases; J trimming: 4 bases; junction bases outside the gene matches: 2. The V gene's germline CDR1 is SEHNR and CDR2 FQNEAQ (reference sequence).

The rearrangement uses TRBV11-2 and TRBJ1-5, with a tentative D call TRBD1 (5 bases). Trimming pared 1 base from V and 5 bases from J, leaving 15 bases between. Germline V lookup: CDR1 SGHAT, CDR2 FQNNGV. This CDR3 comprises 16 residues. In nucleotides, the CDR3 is TGTGCCAGCAGCTTAGGATCGGGCAGGGTTTATCAGCCCCAGCATTTT. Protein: CASSLGSGRVYQPQHF. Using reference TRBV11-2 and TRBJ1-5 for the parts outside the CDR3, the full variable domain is EAGVAQSPRYKIIEKRQSVAFWCNPISGHATLYWYQQILGQGPKLLIQFQNNGVVDDSQLPKDRFSAERLKGVDSTLKIQPAKLEDSAVYLCASSLGSGRVYQPQHFGDGTRLSIL.